This T cell receptor beta chain came from a study of monozygotic twins with inflammatory bowel disease. Eight distinct reactions (per sample) were used to make the cDNA. Template switching was used to attach UMIs, which incorporated a 6-nucleotide sample barcode. TCRdb re-called the 5' RACE reads; one entry per CDR3 protein, DNA not given. Its clone listing holds approximately 110,000 distinct CDR3 sequences. The CDR3 length is 14 residues. The chain is built from TRBV12-3 or TRBV12-4 and TRBJ1-2; TCRdb selects TRBD1, and the lack of DNA leaves this call unchecked. The receptor's source is a human donor with ulcerative colitis or Crohn's disease, or a healthy co-twin of an affected twin (not recorded which). The sample taken for sequencing was blood. CDR3 protein: CASSLGRGIYGYTF.